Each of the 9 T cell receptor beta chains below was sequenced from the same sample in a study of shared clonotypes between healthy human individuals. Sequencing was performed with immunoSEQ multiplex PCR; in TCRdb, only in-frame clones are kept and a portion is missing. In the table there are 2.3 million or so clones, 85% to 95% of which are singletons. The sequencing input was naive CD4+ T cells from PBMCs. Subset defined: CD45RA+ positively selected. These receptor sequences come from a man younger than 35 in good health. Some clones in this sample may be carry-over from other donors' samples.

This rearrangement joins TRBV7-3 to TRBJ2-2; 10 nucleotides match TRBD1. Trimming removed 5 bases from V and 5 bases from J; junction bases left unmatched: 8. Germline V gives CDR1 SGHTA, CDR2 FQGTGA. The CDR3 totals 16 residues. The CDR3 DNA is TGTGCCAGCAGCCGAGCCGGGACAGGGGATACCGGGGAGCTGTTTTTT. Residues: CASSRAGTGDTGELFF.

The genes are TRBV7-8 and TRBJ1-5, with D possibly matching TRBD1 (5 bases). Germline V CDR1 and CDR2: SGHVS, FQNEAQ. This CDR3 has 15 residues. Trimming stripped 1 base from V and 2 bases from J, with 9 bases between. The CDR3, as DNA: TGTGCCAGCAGCTTAGATGCCAGGGGCAATCAGCCCCAGCATTTT. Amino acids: CASSLDARGNQPQHF.

The CDR3 bases are TGTGCCATCGGATTGGGGGGCCTAACGACAGATACGCAGTATTTT. This translates into CAIGLGGLTTDTQYF. The chain carries TRBV10-3 and TRBJ2-3; D is perhaps TRBD1 or TRBD2 (6 bases each). Germline V gene sequence: CDR1 ENHRY, CDR2 SYGVKD. V lost 8 bases and J 3 bases, leaving 18 bases between the germline ends. This CDR3 is built from 15 residues.

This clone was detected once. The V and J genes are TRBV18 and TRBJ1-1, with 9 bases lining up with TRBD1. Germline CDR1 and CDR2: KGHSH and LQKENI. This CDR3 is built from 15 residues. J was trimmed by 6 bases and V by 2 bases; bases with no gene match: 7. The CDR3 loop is CASSPTGQGISEAFF. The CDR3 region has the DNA TGTGCCAGCTCACCAACCGGACAGGGGATATCTGAAGCTTTCTTT. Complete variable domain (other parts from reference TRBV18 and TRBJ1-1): NAGVMQNPRHLVRRRGQEARLRCSPMKGHSHVYWYRQLPEEGLKFMVYLQKENIIDESGMPKERFSAEFPKEGPSILRIQQVVRGDSAAYFCASSPTGQGISEAFFGQGTRLTVV.

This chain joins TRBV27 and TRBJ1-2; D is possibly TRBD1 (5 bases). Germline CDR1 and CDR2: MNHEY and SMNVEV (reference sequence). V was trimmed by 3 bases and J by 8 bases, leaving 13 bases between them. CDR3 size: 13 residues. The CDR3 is CASSLGQGWGYTF. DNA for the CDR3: TGTGCCAGCAGTTTGGGGCAGGGATGGGGCTACACCTTC.

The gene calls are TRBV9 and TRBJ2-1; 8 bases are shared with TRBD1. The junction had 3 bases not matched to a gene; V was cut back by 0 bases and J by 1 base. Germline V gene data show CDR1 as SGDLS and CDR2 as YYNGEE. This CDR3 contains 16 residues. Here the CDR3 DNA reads TGTGCCAGCAGCGTAGGAACAGGGGGGTCCTACAATGAGCAGTTCTTC. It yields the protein CASSVGTGGSYNEQFF.

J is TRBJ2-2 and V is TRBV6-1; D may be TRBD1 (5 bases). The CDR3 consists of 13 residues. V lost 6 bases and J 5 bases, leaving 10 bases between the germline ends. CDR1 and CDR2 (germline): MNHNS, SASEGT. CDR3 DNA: TGTGCCAGCAGCCGGCGGACAACCGGGGAGCTGTTTTTT. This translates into CASSRRTTGELFF.

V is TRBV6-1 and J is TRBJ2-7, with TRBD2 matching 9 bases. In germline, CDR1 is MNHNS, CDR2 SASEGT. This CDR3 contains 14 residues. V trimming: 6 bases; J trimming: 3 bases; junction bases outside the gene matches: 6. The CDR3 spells CASSLGLAHYEQYF. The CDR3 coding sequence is TGTGCCAGCAGCTTGGGACTAGCACACTACGAGCAGTACTTC.

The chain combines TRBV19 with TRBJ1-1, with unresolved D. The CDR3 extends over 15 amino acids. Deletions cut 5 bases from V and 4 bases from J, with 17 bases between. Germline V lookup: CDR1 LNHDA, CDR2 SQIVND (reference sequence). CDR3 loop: CASSAGSSGSTEAFF. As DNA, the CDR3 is TGTGCCAGTAGTGCGGGATCTAGCGGGAGCACTGAAGCTTTCTTT.